A selection of T cell receptor beta chains follows, all from one sample in a study of T cell clonotyping in hematopoietic cell transplantation. Method: immunoSEQ multiplex PCR; TCRdb's copy keeps in-frame clones and lacks some. The sample holds 45,000 or so clones, 82% seen once. The sample was peripheral blood mononuclear cells, taken before stem cell transplant. These receptors all come from a man aged 60 to 69 with myelodysplastic syndrome. Some clones in this sample may be carry-over from other donors' samples. Each CDR3 is given with its conserved first and last residue. The order of the fields is D gene, J gene, V gene, clone size, CDR3 DNA, CDR3 protein. D genes are given only for firm matches. Some rows have no size entry. The others give once, few or many, or a class for an expanded clone.

TRBD2 TRBJ2-7 TRBV7-2 . TGTGCCAGCAGCTTAGACCGACTAGCGGGGCCCCTGAGCTCCTACGAGCAGTACTTC CASSLDRLAGPLSSYEQYF
. TRBJ1-5 TRBV28 . TGTGCCAGCAGTTTAGGGACTGCAGATAGCAATCAGCCCCAGCATTTT CASSLGTADSNQPQHF
. TRBJ1-2 TRBV5-6 few TGTGCCAGCAGCTTGGCGGGGAGGAGAGACTATGGCTACACCTTC CASSLAGRRDYGYTF
. TRBJ2-1 TRBV10-1 . TGCGCCAGTACCAGCCTAGCTGGGGCCGGGGTCAATGAGCAGTTCTTC CASTSLAGAGVNEQFF
TRBD2 TRBJ2-5 TRBV27 . TGTGCCAGCAGTTCCCTATTGCGGGGGGGCCCCCAAGAGACCCAGTACTTC CASSSLLRGGPQETQYF
. TRBJ2-5 TRBV11-2 . TGTGCCAGCAGTTCCACTACAGGGTCCCGGGAGACCCAGTACTTC CASSSTTGSRETQYF
. TRBJ2-7 TRBV6-5 . TGTGCCAGCAGCCTCGGGCCCCTCTGGGACGAGCAGTACTTC CASSLGPLWDEQYF
. TRBJ2-3 TRBV4-1 . TGCGCCAGCAGCCAAGCTCTCGGTGGGGGACTCAAGGCTAGCACAGATACGCAGTATTTT CASSQALGGGLKASTDTQYF
TRBD1 TRBJ1-2 TRBV4-3 few TGCGCCAGCAGCCAAGAGACAGGGGTTCGAGATGGCTACACCTTC CASSQETGVRDGYTF
. TRBJ1-6 TRBV5-1 . TGCGCCAGCAGCTTGGTAGGCGGTAGAACGAATTCACCCCTCCACTTT CASSLVGGRTNSPLHF
. TRBJ2-7 TRBV11-2 . TGTGCCAGCAGCTTAGATCGGCCGCAGGGGCCCTCCGGGTACGAGCAGTACTTC CASSLDRPQGPSGYEQYF
. TRBJ1-1 TRBV13 . TGTGCCAGCAGCTTAGGTACGGCGGCGGAGGTAGGAGCTTTCTTT CASSLGTAAEVGAFF
TRBD1 TRBJ1-1 TRBV6-5 . TGTGCCAGCACCTCAGGGGGGGGCTTCACTGAAGCTTTCTTT CASTSGGGFTEAFF
. TRBJ2-3 TRBV4-3 . TGCGCCAGCAGCCAAGGGGCGACAGGAAGGACAGATACGCAGTATTTT CASSQGATGRTDTQYF
TRBD1 TRBJ1-1 TRBV19 . TGTGCCAGTAGGGGACAGGGCAAGAACACTGAAGCTTTCTTT CASRGQGKNTEAFF
. TRBJ1-4 TRBV6-5 . TGTGCCAGCATGGGGGATGAAAAACTGTTTTTT CASMGDEKLFF
. TRBJ2-7 TRBV5-1 . TGCGCCAGCAGCTTGGCTGCAGTACCCTACGAGCAGTACTTC CASSLAAVPYEQYF
. TRBJ1-5 TRBV2 . TGTGCCAGCAGTAACCAGGGGAATAGCAATCAGCCCCAGCATTTT CASSNQGNSNQPQHF
TRBD1 TRBJ2-2 TRBV4-2 . TGTGCCAGCAGCCTATGGGACAGGCGGGACACCGGGGAGCTGTTTTTT CASSLWDRRDTGELFF
. TRBJ2-6 TRBV5-6 . TGTGCCAGCACCCAGACAGGAGTAGGGGCCAACGTCCTGACTTTC CASTQTGVGANVLTF
TRBD2 TRBJ2-1 TRBV5-1 . TGCGCCAGCAGCGCCCAGGAGCGGGGATACAATGAGCAGTTCTTC CASSAQERGYNEQFF
TRBD2 TRBJ2-1 TRBV19 . TGTGCCAGTAGTACCGCGCGGGGGTTTGGCAATGAGCAGTTCTTC CASSTARGFGNEQFF
. TRBJ2-7 TRBV28 . TGTGCCAGCAGTTTAATCGACTACGAGCAGTACTTC CASSLIDYEQYF
. TRBJ2-3 TRBV10-1 . TGCGCCAGCAGTGAGTCGGGATCAACCTTTGGCACAGATACGCAGTATTTT CASSESGSTFGTDTQYF
. TRBJ1-5 TRBV16 . TGTGCCAGCAGCCAAGTCGGCAGGAGCAATCAGCCCCAGCATTTT CASSQVGRSNQPQHF
. TRBJ2-4 TRBV6-1 . TGTGCCAGCAGTCAAGTATTACAGGGTGGCTCGGCCAAAAACATTCAGTACTTC CASSQVLQGGSAKNIQYF
. TRBJ2-2 TRBV11-2 . TGTGCCAGCAGCTTAGGGTTACAGGCAAACAAGCTGTTTTTT CASSLGLQANKLFF
. TRBJ1-5 TRBV2 . TGTGCCAGCAGTGAAGCGGGGGGCAATCAGCCCCAGCATTTT CASSEAGGNQPQHF
. TRBJ1-3 TRBV7-2 . TGTGCCAGCAGCTTATTATCGGGGGGTAACACCATATATTTT CASSLLSGGNTIYF
TRBD1 TRBJ1-2 TRBV2 . TGTGCCTACAGGCCCCCGGGACAGAAGGACTATGGCTACACCTTC CAYRPPGQKDYGYTF
TRBD1 TRBJ1-5 TRBV19 few TGTGCCAGTAGTTTAAAATGGACAGGGCGCAATCAGCCCCAGCATTTT CASSLKWTGRNQPQHF
. TRBJ1-1 TRBV5-1 . TGCGCCAGCAGTTATTCGGGACAAAAGAACACTGAAGCTTTCTTT CASSYSGQKNTEAFF
TRBD1 TRBJ2-3 TRBV30 . TGTGCCTGGAGTGAGGGGGCTGATACGCAGTATTTT CAWSEGADTQYF
TRBD1 TRBJ1-3 TRBV6-6 . TGTGCCAGCAGTGGGGACAGCTACCTCTCTGGAAACACCATATATTTT CASSGDSYLSGNTIYF
. TRBJ1-1 TRBV19 . TGTGCCAGTAGGAGAAGGGGAGTCACTGAAGCTTTCTTT CASRRRGVTEAFF
. TRBJ2-3 TRBV29-1 . TGCAGCGTCCTCCTTACCCACGCTAGCACAGATACGCAGTATTTT CSVLLTHASTDTQYF
TRBD1 TRBJ1-2 TRBV5-6 few TGTGCCAGCAGCTTGCTTAGGGGGCCGAGAGGCTACACCTTC CASSLLRGPRGYTF
. TRBJ2-1 TRBV5-1 . TGCGCCAGCAGCCTTTGGGGGGCCGGTGAGCAGTTCTTC CASSLWGAGEQFF
. TRBJ1-1 TRBV5-1 . TGCGCCAGCAGCTTGAGAGGGGGCACTGAAGCTTTCTTT CASSLRGGTEAFF
TRBD2 TRBJ2-3 TRBV7-9 . TGTGCCAGCAGCTCCCCTGCCGGGGGGTTCACAGATACGCAGTATTTT CASSSPAGGFTDTQYF
TRBD1 TRBJ1-2 TRBV10-3 . TGTGCCATCAGTGAGAGGCTCAGTAAGGGACAGGGTTCAGGCTACACCTTC CAISERLSKGQGSGYTF
. TRBJ2-7 TRBV21-1 . TGTGCCAGCTTACGGGGGACAGGTCTCTCCTACGAGCAGTACTTC CASLRGTGLSYEQYF
TRBD2 TRBJ2-7 TRBV2 . TGTGCCAGCAGTGGCCGACTAGCGGGGCCCTACGAGCAGTACTTC CASSGRLAGPYEQYF
TRBD1 TRBJ1-5 TRBV10-3 few TGTGCCTCGCGGGGGGGACAGGGCAACAATCAGCCCCAGCATTTT CASRGGQGNNQPQHF
. TRBJ2-1 TRBV6-4 . TGTGCCAGCAGGAGGGACACCGACAATGAGCAGTTCTTC CASRRDTDNEQFF
. TRBJ1-2 TRBV28 . TGTGCCACCTCAAGGGATGGCTACACCTTC CATSRDGYTF
. TRBJ2-7 TRBV6-5 few TGTGCCAGCAGTAAGGGCAGGACGTCCTACGAGCAGTACTTC CASSKGRTSYEQYF
. TRBJ2-7 TRBV5-1 . TGCGCCAGCAGCTTGGACTGGGGGACCTACGAGCAGTACTTC CASSLDWGTYEQYF
. TRBJ2-6 TRBV11-2 few TGTGCCAGCAGCTTCGGGGACGGACGGTTTAGCTCTGGGGCCAACGTCCTGACTTTC CASSFGDGRFSSGANVLTF
TRBD2 TRBJ2-2 TRBV6-5 . TGTGCCAGCAGTCGGGAGGGACACACCGGGGAGCTGTTTTTT CASSREGHTGELFF
. TRBJ1-5 TRBV2 . TGTGCCAGCAGAGAAAATAGCAATCAGCCCCAGCATTTT CASRENSNQPQHF
TRBD1 TRBJ1-6 TRBV28 . TGTGCCAGCAGTCCGGGACAGGTCACTTCACCCCTCCACTTT CASSPGQVTSPLHF
. TRBJ2-7 TRBV4-3 . TGCGCCAGCAGCCAAGGGGCGGTTCGGGTCTTC CASSQGAVRVF
TRBD1 TRBJ2-2 TRBV7-9 . TGTGCCAGCAGCTTAGAGGGGGCGGCCGGGGAGCTGTTTTTT CASSLEGAAGELFF
TRBD1 TRBJ2-7 TRBV27 . TGTGCCAGCAGTTTACGGACAGGTTACGAGCAGTACTTC CASSLRTGYEQYF
. TRBJ1-3 TRBV5-6 . TGTGCCAGCAGCCGCCGGGGTGGAGAAAACACCATATATTTT CASSRRGGENTIYF
. TRBJ1-3 TRBV7-9 . TGTGCCAGCAGCTTAGTGGGGGCGCTCTCTGGAAACACCATATATTTT CASSLVGALSGNTIYF